These 3 T cell receptor beta chains originate from one sample sequenced in a study of identical twins. TCRdb used MiXCR to reprocess the 5' RACE reads, holding one entry per CDR3 protein. The data show 210,000 or so distinct CDR3 sequences, approximately 15% seen once. The data also belong to a second study, concerning T cells expressing NK-cell markers.

The sample comprised CD8+ T cells sorted from blood. The receptors stem from a young woman in good health.

J is TRBJ2-7 and V is TRBV20-1; TRBD1 might be the D (6 bases). CDR1 is DFQATT, CDR2 SNEGSKA, per germline (reference sequence). Trimming took off 4 bases at V and 3 bases at J, with 13 bases between the two ends. The CDR3 is 13 residues long. The CDR3 spells CSAKGGTDYEQYF. The CDR3 nucleotides read TGCAGTGCTAAAGGGGGAACTGACTACGAGCAGTACTTC.

The chain couples TRBV2 to TRBJ2-1, with 7 bases matching TRBD2. Losses at the gene ends were 9 bases for V and 6 bases for J; bases not matched to a gene: 8. The CDR3 is 13 residues long. Germline V CDR1 and CDR2: SNHLY, FYNNEI. The CDR3 sequence: CARQAGNSNEQFF. The CDR3 region has the DNA TGTGCCAGACAAGCGGGGAATAGCAATGAGCAGTTCTTC.

The count of this clonotype is one. The gene calls are TRBV19 and TRBJ2-3; 7 nucleotides align to TRBD2. The CDR3 loop spans 13 amino acids. CDR1 and CDR2 (germline): LNHDA, SQIVND (reference sequence). V gave up 9 bases and J gave up 1 base; unmatched junction bases: 4. The CDR3: CASGGTGTDTQYF. The CDR3 DNA is TGTGCCAGCGGGGGGACGGGCACAGATACGCAGTATTTT.